The 4 T cell receptor beta chains in this list originate from one sample, sequenced in a study of brain metastases from non-small cell lung cancer. TCRdb's table, derived via immunoSEQ multiplex PCR, lists solely in-frame clones and lacks some. Here the sample spans some 540 clones, 70% to 90% being singletons. The sample comprised tissue from a brain metastasis. The receptors shown here come from a donor aged 40 or older with non-small cell lung cancer.

The V call is TRBV4-1, the J call TRBJ2-1; no clear D. Germline V gene data show CDR1 as MGHRA and CDR2 as YSYEKL. V lost 5 bases to trimming and J lost 5 bases, with 7 bases between them. CDR3 length equals 12 residues. The CDR3 sequence is CASSSSNNEQFF. The CDR3 DNA is TGCGCCAGCAGCTCTTCGAACAATGAGCAGTTCTTC.

The chain joins TRBV5-1 to TRBJ2-3, with 7 bases fitting TRBD1. CDR1 SGHRS and CDR2 YFSETQ come from the germline V gene. V lost 4 bases, J lost 2 bases, and 10 bases stayed unmatched. The CDR3 loop spans 16 amino acids. The CDR3 loop is CASSKRDRQSTDTQYF. The CDR3 nucleotides are TGCGCCAGCAGCAAACGGGACAGACAGTCCACAGATACGCAGTATTTT.

The genes are TRBV11-3 and TRBJ2-1; 13 bases match TRBD2. CDR3 size: 15 residues. Losses at the gene ends were 6 bases for V and 6 bases for J; bases not matched to a gene: 5. Germline CDR1 and CDR2: SGHNT and YENEEA. CDR3: CASSYGLAGVNEQFF. CDR3 nucleotide sequence: TGTGCCAGCAGTTACGGACTAGCGGGGGTCAATGAGCAGTTCTTC.

This clone showed up just once. The V gene is TRBV19, the J gene TRBJ2-5; tentatively, D is TRBD1 (5 bases). Between the trimmed V and J ends, which lost 5 bases and 3 bases, there was a span of 10 bases. CDR3 length: 13 residues. The germline V gene encodes CDR1 LNHDA and CDR2 SQIVND (reference sequence). CDR3 residues: CASSLTVEETQYF. The CDR3 nucleotides read TGTGCCAGTAGTTTGACAGTAGAAGAGACCCAGTACTTC. Full variable domain (remainder filled in from reference TRBV19 and TRBJ2-5): DGGITQSPKYLFRKEGQNVTLSCEQNLNHDAMYWYRQDPGQGLRLIYYSQIVNDFQKGDIAEGYSVSREKKESFPLTVTSAQKNPTAFYLCASSLTVEETQYFGPGTRLLVL.